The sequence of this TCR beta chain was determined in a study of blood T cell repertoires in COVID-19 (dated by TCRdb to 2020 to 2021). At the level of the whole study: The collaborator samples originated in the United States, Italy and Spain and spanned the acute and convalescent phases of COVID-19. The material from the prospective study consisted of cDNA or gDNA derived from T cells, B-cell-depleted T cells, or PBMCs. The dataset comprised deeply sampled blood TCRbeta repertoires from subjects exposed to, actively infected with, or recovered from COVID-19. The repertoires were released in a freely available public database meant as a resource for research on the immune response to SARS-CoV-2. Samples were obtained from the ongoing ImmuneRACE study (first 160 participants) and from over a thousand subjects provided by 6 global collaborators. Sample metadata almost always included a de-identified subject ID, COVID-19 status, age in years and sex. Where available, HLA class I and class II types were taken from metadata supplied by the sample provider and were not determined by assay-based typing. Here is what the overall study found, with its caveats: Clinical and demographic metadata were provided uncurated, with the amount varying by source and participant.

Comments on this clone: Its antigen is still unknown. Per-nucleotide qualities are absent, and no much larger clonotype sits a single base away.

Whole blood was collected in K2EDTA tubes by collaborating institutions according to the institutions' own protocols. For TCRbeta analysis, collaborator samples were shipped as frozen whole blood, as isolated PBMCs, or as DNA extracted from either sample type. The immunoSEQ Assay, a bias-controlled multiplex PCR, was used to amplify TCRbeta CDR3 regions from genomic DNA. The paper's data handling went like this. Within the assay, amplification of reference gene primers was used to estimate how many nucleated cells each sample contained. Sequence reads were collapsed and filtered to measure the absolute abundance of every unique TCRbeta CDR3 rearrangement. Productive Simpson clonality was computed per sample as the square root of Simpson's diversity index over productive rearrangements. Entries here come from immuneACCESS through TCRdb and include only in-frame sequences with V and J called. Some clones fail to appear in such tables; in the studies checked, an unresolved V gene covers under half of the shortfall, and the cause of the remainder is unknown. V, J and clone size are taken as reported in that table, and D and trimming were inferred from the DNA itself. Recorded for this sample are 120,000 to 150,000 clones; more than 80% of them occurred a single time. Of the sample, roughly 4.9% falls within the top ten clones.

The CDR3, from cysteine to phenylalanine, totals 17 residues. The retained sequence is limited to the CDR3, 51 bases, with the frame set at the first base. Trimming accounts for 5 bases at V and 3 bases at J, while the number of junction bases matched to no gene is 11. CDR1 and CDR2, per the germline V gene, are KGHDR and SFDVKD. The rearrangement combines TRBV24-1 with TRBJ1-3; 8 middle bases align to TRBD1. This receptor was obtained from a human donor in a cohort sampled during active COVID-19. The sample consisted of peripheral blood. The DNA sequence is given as TGTGCCACCAGTGGAAGAAGTCCAGGGGGCAATGGAAACACCATATATTTT. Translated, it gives CATSGRSPGGNGNTIYF.